This entry features one T cell receptor beta chain sequence. This specimen belongs to a study of OX40 agonist ivuxolimab in advanced cancers. Study summary: Patients in dose escalation had liver, melanoma, kidney or head and neck cancers.

Germline V gene lookup returns CDR1 ENHRY and CDR2 SYGVKD. This CDR3 is built from 12 residues. Trimming cost V 11 bases and J 7 bases, with 18 bases left between them. The protocol was immunoSEQ multiplex PCR, while the TCRdb copy is restricted to in-frame clones and leaves out a portion. Here the sample spans nearly 85,000 clones, about 86% being singletons. Sequenced here: CD4+ or CD8+ T cells sorted from blood, sampled in a trial of the OX40 agonist ivuxolimab. J is TRBJ2-7 and V is TRBV10-3; D might be TRBD2 (6 bases). This clonotype originated in an adult with an advanced solid tumor such as melanoma, head and neck, liver or kidney cancer. The DNA for the CDR3 is TGTGCCCTGGGGGACTCCAGGCGGGAGCAGTACTTC. Protein: CALGDSRREQYF.